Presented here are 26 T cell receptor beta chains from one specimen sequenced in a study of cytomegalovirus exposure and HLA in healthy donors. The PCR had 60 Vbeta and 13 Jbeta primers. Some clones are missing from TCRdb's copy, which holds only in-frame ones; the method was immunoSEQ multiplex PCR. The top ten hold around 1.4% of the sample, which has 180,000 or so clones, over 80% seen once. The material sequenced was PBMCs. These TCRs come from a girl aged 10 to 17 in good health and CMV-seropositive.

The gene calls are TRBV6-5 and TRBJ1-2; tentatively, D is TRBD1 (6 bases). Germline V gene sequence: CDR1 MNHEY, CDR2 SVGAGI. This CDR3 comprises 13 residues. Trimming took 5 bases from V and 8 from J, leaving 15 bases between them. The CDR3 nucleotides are TGTGCCAGCAGTCCAAACAGGGCTGAGGGCTACACCTTC. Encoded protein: CASSPNRAEGYTF.

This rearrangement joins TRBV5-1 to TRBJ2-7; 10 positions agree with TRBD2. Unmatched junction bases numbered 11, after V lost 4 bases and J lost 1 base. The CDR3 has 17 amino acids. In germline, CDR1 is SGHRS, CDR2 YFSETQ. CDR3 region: CASSAFPTSGFSYEQYF. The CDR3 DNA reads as TGCGCCAGCAGCGCATTTCCGACTAGCGGGTTTTCCTACGAGCAGTACTTC.

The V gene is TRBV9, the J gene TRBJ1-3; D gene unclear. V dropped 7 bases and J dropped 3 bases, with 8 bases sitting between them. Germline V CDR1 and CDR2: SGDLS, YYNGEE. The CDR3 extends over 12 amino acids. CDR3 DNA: TGTGCCAGCGAGGGCGGTGGAAACACCATATATTTT. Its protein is CASEGGGNTIYF.

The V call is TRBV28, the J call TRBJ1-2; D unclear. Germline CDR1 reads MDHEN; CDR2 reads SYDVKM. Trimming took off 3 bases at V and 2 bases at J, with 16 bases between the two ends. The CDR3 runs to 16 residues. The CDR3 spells CASSLILPGVNYGYTF. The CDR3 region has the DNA TGTGCCAGCAGTTTGATTCTCCCCGGGGTCAACTATGGCTACACCTTC.

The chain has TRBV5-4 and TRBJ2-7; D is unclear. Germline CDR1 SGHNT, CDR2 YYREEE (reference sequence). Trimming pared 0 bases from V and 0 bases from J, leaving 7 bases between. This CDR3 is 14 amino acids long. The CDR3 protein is CASSLGLSSYEQYF. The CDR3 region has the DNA TGTGCCAGCAGCTTGGGTCTGAGCTCCTACGAGCAGTACTTC.

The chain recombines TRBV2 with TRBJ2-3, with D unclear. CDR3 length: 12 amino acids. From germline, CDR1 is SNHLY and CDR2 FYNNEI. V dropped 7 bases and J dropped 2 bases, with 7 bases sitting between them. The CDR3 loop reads CASNNYTDTQYF. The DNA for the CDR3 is TGTGCCAGCAATAACTACACAGATACGCAGTATTTT.

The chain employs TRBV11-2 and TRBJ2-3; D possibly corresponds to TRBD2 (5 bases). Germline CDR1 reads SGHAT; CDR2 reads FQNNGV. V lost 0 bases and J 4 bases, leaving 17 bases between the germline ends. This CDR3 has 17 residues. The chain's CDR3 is CASSLDLWSSGADTQYF. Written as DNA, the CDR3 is TGTGCCAGCAGCTTAGATTTGTGGTCGTCCGGGGCAGATACGCAGTATTTT.

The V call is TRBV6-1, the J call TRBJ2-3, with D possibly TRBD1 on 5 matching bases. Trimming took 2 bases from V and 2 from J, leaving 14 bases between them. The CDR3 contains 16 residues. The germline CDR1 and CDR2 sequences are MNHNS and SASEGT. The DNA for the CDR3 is TGTGCCAGCAGTGAACTGTGGTCAGGGTCCACAGATACGCAGTATTTT. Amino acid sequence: CASSELWSGSTDTQYF.

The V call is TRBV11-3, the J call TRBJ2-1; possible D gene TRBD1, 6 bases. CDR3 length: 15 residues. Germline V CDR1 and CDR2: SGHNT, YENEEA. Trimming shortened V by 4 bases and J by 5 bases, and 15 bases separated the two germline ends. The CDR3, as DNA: TGTGCCAGCAGCTCTCGGACAGCAACCAACAATGAGCAGTTCTTC. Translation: CASSSRTATNNEQFF.

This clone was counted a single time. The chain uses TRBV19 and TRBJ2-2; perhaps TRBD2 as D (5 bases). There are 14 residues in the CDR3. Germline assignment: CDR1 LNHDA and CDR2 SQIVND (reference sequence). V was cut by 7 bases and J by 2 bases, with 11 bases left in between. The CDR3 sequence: CASKPGINTGELFF. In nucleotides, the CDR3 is TGTGCCAGTAAACCGGGGATAAACACCGGGGAGCTGTTTTTT.

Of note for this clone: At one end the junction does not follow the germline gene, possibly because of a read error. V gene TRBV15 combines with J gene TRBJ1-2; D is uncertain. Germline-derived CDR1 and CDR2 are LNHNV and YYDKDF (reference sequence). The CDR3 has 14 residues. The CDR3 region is CAISRGRTDYGYTF. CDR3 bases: TGTGCCATCAGCAGAGGGAGGACGGACTATGGCTACACCTTC. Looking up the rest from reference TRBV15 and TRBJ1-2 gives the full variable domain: DAMVIQNPRYQVTQFGKPVTLSCSQTLNHNVMYWYQQKSSQAPKLLFHYYDKDFNNEADTPDNFQSRRPNTSFCFLDIRSPGLGDTAMYLCAISRGRTDYGYTFGSGTRLTVV.

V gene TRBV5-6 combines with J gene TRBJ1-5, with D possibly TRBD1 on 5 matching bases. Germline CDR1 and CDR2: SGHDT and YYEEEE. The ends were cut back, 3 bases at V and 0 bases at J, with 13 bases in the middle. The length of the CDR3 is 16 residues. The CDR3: CASSWGGGASNQPQHF. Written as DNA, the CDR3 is TGTGCCAGCAGCTGGGGGGGTGGAGCTAGCAATCAGCCCCAGCATTTT.

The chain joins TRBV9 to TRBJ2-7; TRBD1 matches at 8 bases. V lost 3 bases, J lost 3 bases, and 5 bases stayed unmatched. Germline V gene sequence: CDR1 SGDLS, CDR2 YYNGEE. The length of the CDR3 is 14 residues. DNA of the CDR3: TGTGCCAGCAGCGCAGGGGGCAGGGGCTACGAGCAGTACTTC. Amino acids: CASSAGGRGYEQYF.

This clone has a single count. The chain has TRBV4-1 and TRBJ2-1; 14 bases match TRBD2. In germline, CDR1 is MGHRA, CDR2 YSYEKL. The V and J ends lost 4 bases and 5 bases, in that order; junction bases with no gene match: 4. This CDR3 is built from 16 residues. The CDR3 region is CASSPLGLAGDNEQFF. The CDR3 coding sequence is TGCGCCAGCAGCCCGTTGGGACTAGCGGGAGACAATGAGCAGTTCTTC.

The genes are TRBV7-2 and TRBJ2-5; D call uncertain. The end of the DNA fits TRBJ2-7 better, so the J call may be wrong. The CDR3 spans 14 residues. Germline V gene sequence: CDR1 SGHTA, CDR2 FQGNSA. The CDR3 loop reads CASSLELLTYEQYF. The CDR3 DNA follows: TGTGCCAGCAGCTTAGAACTACTTACCTACGAGCAGTACTTC.

In DNA form, the CDR3 reads TGTGCCACCAGCAGAAGGACTAGCGGGAGGAGTGTAACAGATACGCAGTATTTT. Translating it yields CATSRRTSGRSVTDTQYF. The genes are TRBV15 and TRBJ2-3; 14 positions match TRBD2. Germline CDR1 reads LNHNV; CDR2 reads YYDKDF (reference sequence). V lost 2 bases and J lost 3; bases outside the gene matches: 7. This CDR3 region has 18 residues.

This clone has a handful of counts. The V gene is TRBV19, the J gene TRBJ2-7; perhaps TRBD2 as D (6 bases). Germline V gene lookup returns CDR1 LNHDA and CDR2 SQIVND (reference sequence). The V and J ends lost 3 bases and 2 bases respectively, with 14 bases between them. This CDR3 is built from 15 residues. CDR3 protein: CASSILAGTTYEQYF. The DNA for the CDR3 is TGTGCCAGTAGTATTTTGGCGGGAACTACCTACGAGCAGTACTTC.

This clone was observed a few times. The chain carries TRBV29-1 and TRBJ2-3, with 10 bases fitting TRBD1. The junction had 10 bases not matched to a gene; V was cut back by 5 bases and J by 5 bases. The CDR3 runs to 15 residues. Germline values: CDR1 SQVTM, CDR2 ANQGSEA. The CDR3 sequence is CSVRPTGGQLDTQYF. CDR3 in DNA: TGCAGCGTTCGTCCGACAGGGGGCCAGTTAGATACGCAGTATTTT.

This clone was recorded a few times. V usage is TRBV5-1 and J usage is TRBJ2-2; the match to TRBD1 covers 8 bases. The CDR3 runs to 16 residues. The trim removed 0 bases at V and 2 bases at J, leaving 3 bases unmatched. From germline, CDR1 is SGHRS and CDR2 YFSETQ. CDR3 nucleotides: TGCGCCAGCAGCTTGGCAACAGGGGGAAACACCGGGGAGCTGTTTTTT. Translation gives CASSLATGGNTGELFF.

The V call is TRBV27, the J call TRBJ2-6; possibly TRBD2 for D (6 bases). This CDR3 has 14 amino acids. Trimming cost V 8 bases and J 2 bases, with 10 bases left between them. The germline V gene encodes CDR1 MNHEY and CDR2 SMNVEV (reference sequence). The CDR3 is CASAEGAGANVLTF. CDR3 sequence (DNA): TGTGCCAGCGCGGAGGGAGCTGGGGCCAACGTCCTGACTTTC.

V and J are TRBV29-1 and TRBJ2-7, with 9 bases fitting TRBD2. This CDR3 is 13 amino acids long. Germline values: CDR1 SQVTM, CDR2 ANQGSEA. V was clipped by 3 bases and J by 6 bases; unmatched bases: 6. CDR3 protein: CSVDGAGGREQYF. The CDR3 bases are TGCAGCGTTGATGGGGCGGGAGGGCGCGAGCAGTACTTC.

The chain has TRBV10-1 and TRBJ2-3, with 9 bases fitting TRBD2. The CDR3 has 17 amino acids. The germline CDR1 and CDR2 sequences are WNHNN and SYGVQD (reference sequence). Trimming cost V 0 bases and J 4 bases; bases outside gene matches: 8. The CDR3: CASSESTSGHRSDTQYF. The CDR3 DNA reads TGCGCCAGCAGTGAGTCGACTAGCGGTCACAGGTCAGATACGCAGTATTTT.

CDR3 sequence (DNA): TGTGCCAGCAGCTTAGTTTTGGACAACTCTCGGACCTACGAGCAGTACTTC. This translates into CASSLVLDNSRTYEQYF. The chain employs TRBV7-9 and TRBJ2-7; D may be TRBD1 (5 bases). CDR1 and CDR2 from the germline V gene are SEHNR and FQNEAQ (reference sequence). This CDR3 contains 17 residues. V gave up 1 base and J gave up 2 bases, with 18 bases separating them.

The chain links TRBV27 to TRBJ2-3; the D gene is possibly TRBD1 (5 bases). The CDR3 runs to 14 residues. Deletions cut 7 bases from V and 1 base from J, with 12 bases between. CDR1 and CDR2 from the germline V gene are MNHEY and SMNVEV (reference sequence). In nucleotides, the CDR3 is TGTGCCAGCACCTCTGGACAAGGCACAGATACGCAGTATTTT. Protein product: CASTSGQGTDTQYF.

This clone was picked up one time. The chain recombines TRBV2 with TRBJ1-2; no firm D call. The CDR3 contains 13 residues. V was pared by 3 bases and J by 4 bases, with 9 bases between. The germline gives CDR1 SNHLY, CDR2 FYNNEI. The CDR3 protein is CASSDSGLYGYTF. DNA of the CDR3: TGTGCCAGCAGTGACAGCGGGCTCTATGGCTACACCTTC.

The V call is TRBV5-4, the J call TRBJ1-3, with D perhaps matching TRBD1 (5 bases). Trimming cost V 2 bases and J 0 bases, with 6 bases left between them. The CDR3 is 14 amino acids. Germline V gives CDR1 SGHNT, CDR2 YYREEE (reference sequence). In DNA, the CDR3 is TGTGCCAGCAGCTTCGGGGGCTCTGGAAACACCATATATTTT. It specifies CASSFGGSGNTIYF.